One sample yielded the 4 T cell receptor beta chains listed below, sequenced in a study of T cell repertoires in ileal Crohn's disease (dated by TCRdb to between 2018 and 2021). Library generation was performed with the immunoSEQ multiplex PCR assay. TCRdb took this table from immuneACCESS and kept in-frame rearrangements with V and J called. Such tables lack part of the clones; where checked against another copy, unresolved V genes explain under half of the gap, and the rest is unexplained. The sample includes about 7,000 clones, with 60% to 75% observed a single time. Clones ranked in the top ten supply less than 20% of the sample. The sequenced sample was ileal tissue. The receptor source for this set is an adult with Crohn's disease.

CDR3 in DNA: TGTGCCAGCTCACCACCGGACAGGGACGGAAACACTGAAGCTTTCTTT. As protein: CASSPPDRDGNTEAFF. The chain is built from TRBV18 and TRBJ1-1, with 8 bases fitting TRBD1. The ends lost 0 bases at V and 2 bases at J; junction bases unmatched: 5. The CDR3 has 16 amino acids. CDR1 is KGHSH and CDR2 is LQKENI in the germline V gene.

The J gene is TRBJ1-5, the V gene TRBV29-1; D is uncertain. This CDR3 has 13 amino acids. The V end was cut by 6 bases, the J end by 3 bases, with 12 bases between. Looked up from germline, CDR1 is SQVTM and CDR2 is ANQGSEA. CDR3 coding DNA: TGCAGCGTCCGATCCGGTTACAATCAGCCCCAGCATTTT. It yields the protein CSVRSGYNQPQHF.

The genes are TRBV9 and TRBJ2-2; tentative D call: TRBD1 (6 bases). CDR1 and CDR2 (germline): SGDLS, YYNGEE. V shed 3 bases and J shed 1 base, with 19 bases lying between them. This CDR3 has 18 residues. The CDR3 reads CASSASLQGSGNTGELFF. The CDR3 DNA sequence: TGTGCCAGCAGCGCCTCCCTACAGGGAAGCGGGAACACCGGGGAGCTGTTTTTT. Filled out from reference TRBV9 and TRBJ2-2, the complete variable domain reads DSGVTQTPKHLITATGQRVTLRCSPRSGDLSVYWYQQSLDQGLQFLIQYYNGEERAKGNILERFSAQQFPDLHSELNLSSLELGDSALYFCASSASLQGSGNTGELFFGEGSRLTVL.

The chain combines TRBV6-5 with TRBJ1-1, with D possibly matching TRBD1 (5 bases). V dropped 4 bases and J dropped 3 bases, with 12 bases sitting between them. Per germline, CDR1 MNHEY and CDR2 SVGAGI. CDR3 length: 14 residues. This CDR3 reads CASSWSKGDTEAFF. The DNA of the CDR3 is TGTGCCAGCAGTTGGAGCAAAGGGGACACTGAAGCTTTCTTT.